Below, 20 T cell receptor beta chains from the same sample are listed, as sequenced in a study of cytomegalovirus exposure and HLA in healthy donors. The PCR was carried out with 60 Vbeta primers and 13 Jbeta primers. The method was immunoSEQ multiplex PCR; TCRdb's version includes in-frame clones alone and lacks a portion of them. This table has 150,000 to 200,000 clones, 60% to 80% appearing once. The specimen was PBMCs. The receptors were sampled from a male donor in good health and CMV-seronegative.

The rearrangement links TRBV6-5 to TRBJ2-2; a possible D gene is TRBD1 (6 bases). Germline-derived CDR1 and CDR2 are MNHEY and SVGAGI. The V end lost 6 bases, the J end lost 3 bases, and 14 bases lay between the germline ends. The CDR3 runs 15 residues. CDR3 nucleotide sequence: TGTGCCAGCAGCCAGGGGATAGGGGACACCGGGGAGCTGTTTTTT. It encodes CASSQGIGDTGELFF.

This chain joins TRBV28 and TRBJ1-1; D is possibly TRBD1 (5 bases). This CDR3 contains 16 residues. Germline lookup yields CDR1 MDHEN and CDR2 SYDVKM. V dropped 0 bases and J dropped 0 bases, with 11 bases sitting between them. The CDR3 DNA is TGTGCCAGCAGTTTATGGGGGGGGGATATGAACACTGAAGCTTTCTTT. It specifies CASSLWGGDMNTEAFF.

CDR3 nucleotide sequence: TGTGCCATCAGTGAGTCGGTCGCAGACAGGACCTCGTCTAGCAATCAGCCCCAGCATTTT. Translation gives CAISESVADRTSSSNQPQHF. The V and J genes are TRBV10-3 and TRBJ1-5; possible D gene TRBD1, 6 bases. This CDR3 is built from 20 residues. Germline values: CDR1 ENHRY, CDR2 SYGVKD. Deletions cut 0 bases from V and 0 bases from J, with 21 bases between.

This chain links TRBV28 with TRBJ2-3, with 7 bases aligning to TRBD1. Germline CDR1 MDHEN, CDR2 SYDVKM. CDR3 length equals 15 residues. Germline trimming cut 3 bases from V and 2 bases from J; bases unmatched to any gene: 5. In DNA, the CDR3 is TGTGCCAGCAGTTTTCGGGACAGTTTCACAGATACGCAGTATTTT. Residues: CASSFRDSFTDTQYF.

This clone came up a few times. The V gene is TRBV14, the J gene TRBJ2-1; TRBD2 matches 8 bases. The germline CDR1 and CDR2 sequences are SGHDN and FVKESK. V lost 2 bases, J lost 4 bases, and 7 bases stayed unmatched. The CDR3 loop spans 16 amino acids. The CDR3 DNA reads as TGTGCCAGCAGCCAACTTTCGGGAGGGGTTTACAATGAGCAGTTCTTC. This sequence encodes CASSQLSGGVYNEQFF.

The chain uses TRBV5-8 and TRBJ1-1; no firm D call. Trimming took 6 bases from V and 1 from J, leaving 4 bases between them. Germline lookup yields CDR1 SGHTS and CDR2 YDEGEE. CDR3 length: 11 amino acids. The CDR3 DNA reads as TGTGCCAGCAAGCCGAACACTGAAGCTTTCTTT. Its protein is CASKPNTEAFF.

The rearrangement uses TRBV19 and TRBJ2-3; 10 bases map to TRBD2. Germline CDR1 is LNHDA and CDR2 is SQIVND (reference sequence). The CDR3 sequence is 17 residues long. The junction had 7 bases not matched to a gene; V was cut back by 4 bases and J by 0 bases. The chain's CDR3 is CASSRASGGASTDTQYF. CDR3 coding DNA: TGTGCCAGTAGTAGGGCTAGCGGGGGAGCTAGCACAGATACGCAGTATTTT.

V gene TRBV9 combines with J gene TRBJ2-1; D not certain. Germline assignment: CDR1 SGDLS and CDR2 YYNGEE. Trimming took off 4 bases at V and 5 bases at J, with 10 bases between the two ends. The CDR3 consists of 13 residues. CDR3 DNA: TGTGCCAGCAGCTTAACTCCCGACAATGAGCAGTTCTTC. It encodes CASSLTPDNEQFF.

This clone was observed a single time. This chain uses TRBV5-6 with TRBJ2-2; D remains unclear. V was shortened by 5 bases and J by 1 base, with 6 bases between the two germline ends. Germline V CDR1 and CDR2: SGHDT, YYEEEE. The CDR3 runs to 13 residues. In DNA, the CDR3 is TGTGCCAGCAGTCTAGGGAACACCGGGGAGCTGTTTTTT. Protein product: CASSLGNTGELFF.

The chain uses TRBV2 and TRBJ2-5; D is possibly TRBD1 (6 bases). The assigned J gene may be wrong: the sequence end matches TRBJ2-7 better. CDR3 length: 12 amino acids. Germline CDR1 and CDR2: SNHLY and FYNNEI. The CDR3, as DNA: TGTGCCAGCAGAATGGACAGCTACGAGCAGTACTTC. Translating it yields CASRMDSYEQYF.

The chain couples TRBV18 to TRBJ2-1; 8 bases align to TRBD1. The CDR3 totals 17 residues. V was clipped by 3 bases and J by 0 bases; unmatched bases: 7. CDR1 and CDR2 (germline): KGHSH, LQKENI. CDR3 protein: CASSPVGQANSYNEQFF. In DNA, the CDR3 is TGTGCCAGCTCACCTGTGGGACAGGCGAACTCCTACAATGAGCAGTTCTTC.

In regard to this clone: Other DNA sequences in this specimen translate into the identical CDR3. This chain links TRBV6-5 with TRBJ1-1, with 7 bases identical to TRBD1. Per the germline V gene, CDR1 is MNHEY and CDR2 is SVGAGI. This CDR3 is built from 14 residues. V lost 6 bases and J lost 1; bases outside the gene matches: 5. The CDR3 here is CASSPTGPNTEAFF. As DNA, the CDR3 is TGTGCCAGCAGCCCGACAGGGCCGAACACTGAAGCTTTCTTT.

The rearrangement uses TRBV11-1 and TRBJ2-3, with D possibly TRBD2 on 6 matching bases. This CDR3 has 14 amino acids. V was clipped by 3 bases and J by 5 bases, with 12 bases between them. CDR1 and CDR2 from the germline V gene are SGHAT and FQDESV (reference sequence). CDR3 amino acids: CASSFGDSVDTQYF. The CDR3 DNA reads TGTGCCAGCAGCTTCGGGGACTCGGTAGATACGCAGTATTTT.

The rearrangement uses TRBV15 and TRBJ2-7; 8 bases agree with TRBD1. Germline CDR1 and CDR2: LNHNV and YYDKDF (reference sequence). The CDR3 is made up of 14 amino acids. Trimming cost V 6 bases and J 4 bases; bases outside gene matches: 8. CDR3 coding DNA: TGTGCCACCAGGTCAGGGGGCGATCCGTACGAGCAGTACTTC. Amino acid sequence: CATRSGGDPYEQYF.

The rearrangement uses TRBV9 and TRBJ2-5, with D possibly TRBD2 on 5 matching bases. V was shortened by 4 bases and J by 4 bases, with 14 bases between the two germline ends. From germline, CDR1 is SGDLS and CDR2 YYNGEE. The CDR3 spans 14 residues. The CDR3 DNA reads as TGTGCCAGCAGCCCTGGACTTTGGGGAGAGACCCAGTACTTC. Its translation: CASSPGLWGETQYF.

The chain employs TRBV15 and TRBJ1-1, with unresolved D. The CDR3 consists of 14 residues. In germline, CDR1 is LNHNV, CDR2 YYDKDF (reference sequence). The V gene lost 0 bases and the J gene lost 4 bases, with 9 bases spanning the gap. The CDR3 loop is CATSREGPLTEAFF. CDR3 DNA sequence: TGTGCCACCAGCAGAGAGGGCCCTCTCACTGAAGCTTTCTTT. The variable domain in full, completed from reference TRBV15 and TRBJ1-1, reads DAMVIQNPRYQVTQFGKPVTLSCSQTLNHNVMYWYQQKSSQAPKLLFHYYDKDFNNEADTPDNFQSRRPNTSFCFLDIRSPGLGDTAMYLCATSREGPLTEAFFGQGTRLTVV.

The CDR3 nucleotides are TGCGCCAGCAGCGAGACAGATCAGGGACTAGCGGGGATAGACACAGATACGCAGTATTTT. This translates into CASSETDQGLAGIDTDTQYF. The genes are TRBV10-1 and TRBJ2-3; 13 bases are a match to TRBD2. The ends lost 6 bases at V and 2 bases at J; junction bases unmatched: 17. The V gene's germline CDR1 is WNHNN and CDR2 SYGVQD (reference sequence). The CDR3 is 20 amino acids.

Turning to this clone: This CDR3 is also generated by other DNA sequences in the sample. V gene TRBV5-1 combines with J gene TRBJ2-7; D is possibly TRBD1 (6 bases). There are 14 residues in the CDR3. From germline, CDR1 is SGHRS and CDR2 YFSETQ. Trimming cost V 0 bases and J 1 base, with 8 bases left between them. CDR3 region: CASSLDRVSYEQYF. The CDR3 coding sequence is TGCGCCAGCAGCTTGGACAGGGTATCCTACGAGCAGTACTTC.

V is TRBV7-8 and J is TRBJ2-1; no reliable D call. Germline lookup yields CDR1 SGHVS and CDR2 FQNEAQ. Deletions cut 2 bases from V and 0 bases from J, with 14 bases between. The CDR3 length is 17 residues. CDR3 amino acids: CASSLLLLRSSYNEQFF. The DNA for the CDR3 is TGTGCCAGCAGCTTACTGTTGCTCCGGAGCTCCTACAATGAGCAGTTCTTC.

The rearrangement joins TRBV4-3 to TRBJ2-7; D is undetermined. Deletions cut 4 bases from V and 2 bases from J, with 12 bases between. This CDR3 contains 14 residues. Germline assignment: CDR1 LGHNA and CDR2 YSLEER. For the CDR3, the DNA is TGCGCCAGCAGCCTTATCAGGAATGCCTACGAGCAGTACTTC. This translates into CASSLIRNAYEQYF.